Reported below is one T cell receptor beta chain. These data are taken from a study of blood T cells in healthy people across ages. It was with a sample-barcoded 5' primer and a J-beta primer mix that a second PCR of roughly 7 to 12 cycles was run. Via MiXCR, TCRdb re-called the 5' RACE reads, giving one row per CDR3 protein. In the table there are around 690,000 distinct CDR3 sequences, around 54% of which are singletons. CDR3 length: 19 amino acids. V usage is TRBV21-1 and J usage is TRBJ1-5; TRBD1 was called by the table and not checked on the DNA. TRBV21-1 is a pseudogene. This TCR derives from a man in his fifties or sixties in good health. The material sequenced was blood. The CDR3 DNA reads TGTGCCAGCAGCACGACCTGCGGACAGTCCCCGCGCAGCAATCAGCCCCAGCATTTT. It translates to CASSTTCGQSPRSNQPQHF.